This entry lists 4 T cell receptor beta chains sequenced from one sample in a study of shared clonotypes between healthy human individuals. Data came from immunoSEQ multiplex PCR; TCRdb stores just in-frame clones and leaves some out. The sample includes about 990,000 clones, around 82% of them seen just once. The sequencing sample was made of memory CD4+ T cells from PBMCs. Specified subset: CD45RA-negative fraction. These receptors were obtained from a man between 18 and 35 years old in good health. Some clones in this sample may be carry-over from other donors' samples.

In its sample, this clone was seen once. The rearrangement uses TRBV18 and TRBJ2-1, with 10 bases identical to TRBD2. CDR1 and CDR2 from the germline V gene are KGHSH and LQKENI. The CDR3 sequence is 18 residues long. V was clipped by 2 bases and J by 1 base; unmatched bases: 8. The CDR3 region has the DNA TGTGCCAGCTCACCAATTCCCTCTAGCGGGAGTTCCTACAATGAGCAGTTCTTC. Protein product: CASSPIPSSGSSYNEQFF.

This clone was detected only a few times. The V and J genes are TRBV29-1 and TRBJ1-1; 7 bases match TRBD1. Losses at the gene ends were 7 bases for V and 6 bases for J; bases not matched to a gene: 5. Germline CDR1 is SQVTM and CDR2 is ANQGSEA. There are 11 residues in the CDR3. The CDR3 loop reads CSGRQGAEAFF. CDR3 sequence (DNA): TGCAGCGGACGACAGGGAGCTGAAGCTTTCTTT.

As for this clone: The identical CDR3 is also encoded by other nucleotide sequences in the sample. The genes are TRBV4-2 and TRBJ2-7; D possibly corresponds to TRBD2 (6 bases). The V gene lost 1 base and the J gene lost 3 bases, with 10 bases spanning the gap. The CDR3 runs to 14 residues. Germline assignment: CDR1 LGHNA and CDR2 YNFKEQ. CDR3 sequence reads: CASSQGVGGYEQYF. The CDR3 nucleotides read TGTGCCAGCAGCCAAGGGGTGGGAGGCTACGAGCAGTACTTC.

V and J are TRBV5-1 and TRBJ2-7, with 12 positions matching TRBD1. V lost 4 bases to trimming and J lost 8 bases; unmatched junction nucleotides: 13. The germline CDR1 and CDR2 sequences are SGHRS and YFSETQ. This CDR3 has 16 amino acids. This CDR3 is CASSPYRDRGRSQQYF. The CDR3 DNA reads TGCGCCAGCAGCCCATACCGGGACAGGGGGCGAAGCCAGCAGTACTTC.